This TCR beta chain derives from a study of metastatic and nonmetastatic thyroid tumors (dated by TCRdb to 2019 to 2021). Turning to the overall study: Repertoires were compared across peripheral blood and tumor or nodule tissue samples from malignant and benign thyroid patients. Beyond this particular receptor, the publication reports: TCR beta diversity was reported as significantly higher in malignant tumors than in benign nodules, in both blood and tumor samples.

The method behind the library was PCR. Sequenced on an Illumina HiSeq 4000. The TCR beta-chain CDR3 region of each patient was profiled by high-throughput sequencing. In the source study's methods: Drawing on CDR3 differences between clinicopathological groups, the researchers built a classifier meant to tell apart patients with distant-metastatic papillary thyroid cancer. The Shannon index was used to assess repertoire diversity, and the Morisita-Horn index was used to assess tumor-blood repertoire similarity. In TCRdb, the public reads were trimmed at Q25 with fastp and aligned with MiXCR, with productive beta chains retained. It is TCRdb's table, rather than the study itself, that gives the V and J calls and clone size. This sample holds tens of thousands of clones; 20% to 25% were observed only once. Of the sample, about 14% falls within the top ten clones. None of the patients had been given any treatment before thyroid surgery. Using T-cell receptor beta sequencing, the researchers looked back retrospectively at clinical samples from patients, gathered between the early 2010s and the late 2010s.

Comment on this clone: The clone's antigen remains unknown. No clone much larger than this one lies a single base away; base qualities are absent.

V is shortened by 4 bases, J by 6 bases, and the region joining them spans 10 bases. The CDR3 starts with the cysteine, ends with the phenylalanine, and has 12 residues. The sequence is cut down to CDR3 DNA, 36 bases in frame from base 1. Per the germline V gene, KGHSH is the CDR1 and LQKENI is the CDR2. This sequence originates from a female donor with papillary thyroid cancer or a benign thyroid nodule (not recorded which). Some clones in this sample may be carry-over from other donors' samples. The material sequenced was tumor tissue. The V gene is TRBV18 and the J gene is TRBJ2-7; TRBD2 might be the D gene, on 5 matching bases. The nucleotide sequence reads TGTGCCAGCTCACTGGAGGCCCGCGAGCAGTACTTC. Translated, it gives CASSLEAREQYF.